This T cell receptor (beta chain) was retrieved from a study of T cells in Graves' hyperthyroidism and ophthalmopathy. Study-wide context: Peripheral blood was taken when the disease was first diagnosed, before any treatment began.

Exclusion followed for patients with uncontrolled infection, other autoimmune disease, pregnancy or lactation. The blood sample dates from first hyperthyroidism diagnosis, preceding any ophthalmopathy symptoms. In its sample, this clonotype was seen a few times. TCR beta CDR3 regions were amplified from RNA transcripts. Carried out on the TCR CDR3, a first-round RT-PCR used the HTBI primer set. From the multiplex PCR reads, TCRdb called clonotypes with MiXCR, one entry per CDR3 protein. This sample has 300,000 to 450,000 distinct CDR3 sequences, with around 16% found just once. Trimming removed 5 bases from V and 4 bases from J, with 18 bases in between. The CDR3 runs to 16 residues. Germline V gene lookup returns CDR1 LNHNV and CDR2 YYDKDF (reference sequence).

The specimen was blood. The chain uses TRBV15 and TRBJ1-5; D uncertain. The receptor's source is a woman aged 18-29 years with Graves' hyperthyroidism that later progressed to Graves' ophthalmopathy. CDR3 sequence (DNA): TGTGCCACCAGCGCCGCGAAGGCCCCGGGGAATCAGCCCCAGCATTTT. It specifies CATSAAKAPGNQPQHF.